These 22 T cell receptor beta chains were sequenced from one sample in a study of radiation and T cells in renal cell carcinoma. Libraries were prepared by immunoSEQ multiplex PCR; TCRdb keeps only in-frame clonotypes and omits some of them. The repertoire holds approximately 150,000 clones, approximately 86% seen once, with 15% to 20% in the top ten. Time point meaning: blood 4 weeks post-SBRT, at nephrectomy. Noted treatment: 15 Gy SBRT to primary tumor, nephrectomy 4 weeks later. This specimen consisted of blood, obtained from a patient whose treatment included radiotherapy and nephrectomy. These receptors all stem from a woman between 45 and 65 years old with renal cell carcinoma.

The chain joins TRBV7-2 to TRBJ2-1; either TRBD1 or TRBD2 may supply D (5 bases each). The germline V and J ends were trimmed by 1 base and 9 bases, with 16 bases remaining between them. The CDR3 has 15 amino acids. Per the germline V gene, CDR1 is SGHTA and CDR2 is FQGNSA. The CDR3: CASSLGPSYRSEQFF. The CDR3 DNA reads as TGTGCCAGCAGCTTAGGCCCTAGCTACAGGAGTGAGCAGTTCTTC.

This sequence joins TRBV4-3 and TRBJ2-3; TRBD1 matches at 7 bases. J gave up 4 bases and V 1 base, and 5 bases lay outside the gene matches. Germline V CDR1 and CDR2: LGHNA, YSLEER. This CDR3 spans 15 amino acids. In nucleotides, the CDR3 is TGCGCCAGCAGCCAAGGTAACAGGGGCCCAGATACGCAGTATTTT. Translation: CASSQGNRGPDTQYF.

V usage is TRBV14 and J usage is TRBJ1-6; D gene ambiguous. The V end was cut by 3 bases, the J end by 4 bases, with 10 bases between. The germline CDR1 and CDR2 sequences are SGHDN and FVKESK. The CDR3 consists of 15 residues. CDR3 protein: CASSHRRTYNSPLHF. The CDR3 coding sequence is TGTGCCAGCAGCCACCGGCGGACTTATAATTCACCCCTCCACTTT.

The genes are TRBV6-5 and TRBJ2-5; no firm D call. The ends were cut back, 8 bases at V and 5 bases at J, with 9 bases in the middle. Per the germline V gene, CDR1 is MNHEY and CDR2 is SVGAGI. CDR3 length equals 11 residues. In DNA form, the CDR3 reads TGTGCCAGCTCCCCGGAGGAGACCCAGTACTTC. This codes for CASSPEETQYF.

Only one count was recorded for this clone. The chain links TRBV5-1 to TRBJ2-1; 12 bases agree with TRBD2. The germline CDR1 and CDR2 sequences are SGHRS and YFSETQ. This CDR3 region has 15 residues. The V gene end was trimmed by 7 bases and the J gene end by 7 bases; junction bases not matched to a gene: 9. In DNA form, the CDR3 reads TGCGCCAGCGGACTAGCGGGAAGGTCGGGGAATGAGCAGTTCTTC. Protein sequence: CASGLAGRSGNEQFF. The whole variable domain, remainder taken from reference TRBV5-1 and TRBJ2-1, is KAGVTQTPRYLIKTRGQQVTLSCSPISGHRSVSWYQQTPGQGLQFLFEYFSETQRNKGNFPGRFSGRQFSNSRSEMNVSTLELGDSALYLCASGLAGRSGNEQFFGPGTRLTVL.

The chain links TRBV5-1 to TRBJ1-1; D uncertain. V dropped 4 bases and J dropped 0 bases, with 13 bases sitting between them. Germline-derived CDR1 and CDR2 are SGHRS and YFSETQ. The length of the CDR3 is 15 residues. This CDR3 is CASSPWTFMNTEAFF. DNA of the CDR3: TGCGCCAGCAGCCCCTGGACCTTCATGAACACTGAAGCTTTCTTT.

The chain recombines TRBV2 with TRBJ1-5; D might be TRBD1 (5 bases). CDR1 and CDR2 from the germline V gene are SNHLY and FYNNEI. There are 14 residues in the CDR3. Deletions cut 8 bases from V and 4 bases from J, with 15 bases between. The CDR3 bases are TGTGCCAGCGCCCCTGGGGGGGGGAATCAGCCCCAGCATTTT. It codes for CASAPGGGNQPQHF.

This chain uses TRBV28 with TRBJ2-7, with 7 bases fitting TRBD2. The J segment lost 3 bases and the V segment lost 5 bases, leaving 1 base of the junction unmatched. CDR3 length equals 12 residues. The germline gives CDR1 MDHEN, CDR2 SYDVKM. Written as DNA, the CDR3 is TGTGCCAGCAGTAGCGGGGTCTACGAGCAGTACTTC. Residues: CASSSGVYEQYF.

The rearrangement uses TRBV4-3 and TRBJ2-2; 9 nucleotides align to TRBD2. This CDR3 is 17 amino acids long. Germline loops: CDR1 LGHNA, CDR2 YSLEER. V lost 0 bases to trimming and J lost 4 bases; unmatched junction nucleotides: 6. The CDR3 nucleotides read TGCGCCAGCAGCCAAGAGGGGTCTAGCGGGACCACCGGGGAGCTGTTTTTT. The encoded protein is CASSQEGSSGTTGELFF.

V and J are TRBV5-1 and TRBJ1-2; no definite D call. Germline V CDR1 and CDR2: SGHRS, YFSETQ. The CDR3 consists of 17 residues. The ends were cut back, 6 bases at V and 3 bases at J, with 24 bases in the middle. CDR3 nucleotides: TGCGCCAGCACCGAATACTGGCGCCCCGCGCCCGACTATGGCTACACCTTC. This sequence encodes CASTEYWRPAPDYGYTF.

The chain joins TRBV28 to TRBJ2-2, with 7 bases lining up with TRBD2. CDR3 length: 15 residues. The germline gives CDR1 MDHEN, CDR2 SYDVKM. Germline trimming cut 5 bases from V and 6 bases from J; bases unmatched to any gene: 9. CDR3 protein: CASSLGTTSAGELFF. The CDR3 DNA follows: TGTGCCAGCAGTCTCGGGACTACCAGCGCCGGGGAGCTGTTTTTT.

This chain links TRBV4-3 with TRBJ1-1; 10 positions match TRBD1. The V gene's germline CDR1 is LGHNA and CDR2 YSLEER. This CDR3 contains 15 residues. After removal of 0 bases from V and 11 bases from J, the junction contained 9 bases not matched to a gene. The CDR3: CASSQDRQGAIQAFF. As DNA, the CDR3 is TGCGCCAGCAGCCAAGATCGACAGGGGGCTATTCAGGCTTTCTTT.

The rearrangement uses TRBV5-1 and TRBJ1-1; D not certain. The ends were cut back, 1 base at V and 0 bases at J, with 4 bases in the middle. CDR3 size: 13 residues. The V gene's germline CDR1 is SGHRS and CDR2 YFSETQ. The CDR3 DNA reads TGCGCCAGCAGCTTGCACATGAACACTGAAGCTTTCTTT. Translated: CASSLHMNTEAFF.

The V gene is TRBV7-9, the J gene TRBJ1-6, with D unresolved. CDR1 and CDR2 from the germline V gene are SEHNR and FQNEAQ (reference sequence). The CDR3 totals 13 residues. V gave up 1 base and J gave up 12 bases, with 10 bases separating them. CDR3 nucleotide sequence: TGTGCCAGCAGCTTAGAGCAGGATCTACCCCTCCACTTT. Protein product: CASSLEQDLPLHF.

The chain is built from TRBV4-3 and TRBJ1-3; D is undetermined. V lost 1 base, J lost 0 bases, and 10 bases lay in between. The CDR3 spans 16 residues. The germline gives CDR1 LGHNA, CDR2 YSLEER. CDR3 in DNA: TGCGCCAGCAGCCAAGGAGTCCCAGCCTCTGGAAACACCATATATTTT. This sequence encodes CASSQGVPASGNTIYF.

This clone was counted a single time. The chain is built from TRBV4-3 and TRBJ2-3, with no clear D. The CDR3 is 15 residues long. Per germline, CDR1 LGHNA and CDR2 YSLEER. Trimming took off 1 base at V and 0 bases at J, with 8 bases between the two ends. This CDR3 reads CASSQADGSTDTQYF. The CDR3 DNA sequence: TGCGCCAGCAGCCAAGCAGATGGCAGCACAGATACGCAGTATTTT.

The count of this clone is one. The chain uses TRBV5-1 and TRBJ1-6; 10 bases fit TRBD1. V was pared by 4 bases and J by 11 bases, with 6 bases of the junction left unmatched. The CDR3 length is 14 residues. The germline CDR1 and CDR2 sequences are SGHRS and YFSETQ. CDR3 protein: CASSAGTGEAPLHF. As DNA, the CDR3 is TGCGCCAGCAGCGCCGGGACAGGGGAGGCACCCCTCCACTTT.

The chain couples TRBV7-9 to TRBJ2-3; 12 bases map to TRBD1. Trimming at V came to 6 bases and at J to 4 bases, leaving 5 bases not matched to a gene. Germline-derived CDR1 and CDR2 are SEHNR and FQNEAQ (reference sequence). This CDR3 is 15 amino acids long. This chain's CDR3 is CASSPGDRGPDTQYF. Here the CDR3 DNA reads TGTGCCAGCAGTCCGGGGGACAGGGGGCCAGATACGCAGTATTTT.

The rearrangement joins TRBV11-3 to TRBJ2-1; unclear D gene. This CDR3 is built from 13 residues. Deletions cut 2 bases from V and 4 bases from J, with 6 bases between. Per the germline V gene, CDR1 is SGHNT and CDR2 is YENEEA. The CDR3 DNA reads as TGTGCCAGCAGCTTAAACGGTTACAATGAGCAGTTCTTC. This translates into CASSLNGYNEQFF.

The genes are TRBV6-5 and TRBJ2-5; possibly TRBD2 for D (6 bases). Trimming stripped 5 bases from V and 4 bases from J, with 17 bases between. The CDR3 covers 15 residues. Germline CDR1 reads MNHEY; CDR2 reads SVGAGI. The CDR3 nucleotides read TGTGCCAGCAGTCCTCCTGGAATGGGGGGAGAGACCCAGTACTTC. Translating gives CASSPPGMGGETQYF.

This clone was picked up a small number of times. The rearrangement links TRBV7-9 to TRBJ1-1; the match to TRBD1 covers 11 bases. V dropped 7 bases and J dropped 6; count of bases not matched to a gene: 4. There are 13 residues in the CDR3. CDR1 is SEHNR and CDR2 is FQNEAQ in the germline V gene (reference sequence). Here the CDR3 reads CASNQDRGPEAFF. CDR3 DNA sequence: TGTGCCAGCAACCAGGACAGGGGGCCTGAAGCTTTCTTT.

This clone came up once. The CDR3 DNA reads as TGTGCCAGCAGCTTAAATAGTTTTTCTGGAAACACCATATATTTT. Translation gives CASSLNSFSGNTIYF. V gene TRBV7-9 combines with J gene TRBJ1-3, with D hard to call. The V end was cut by 2 bases, the J end by 1 base, with 9 bases between. The germline V gene has CDR1 SEHNR and CDR2 FQNEAQ (reference sequence). The CDR3 consists of 15 residues. Together with reference TRBV7-9 and TRBJ1-3, the CDR3 gives the full variable domain: DTGVSQNPRHKITKRGQNVTFRCDPISEHNRLYWYRQTLGQGPEFLTYFQNEAQLEKSRLLSDRFSAERPKGSFSTLEIQRTEQGDSAMYLCASSLNSFSGNTIYFGEGSWLTVV.